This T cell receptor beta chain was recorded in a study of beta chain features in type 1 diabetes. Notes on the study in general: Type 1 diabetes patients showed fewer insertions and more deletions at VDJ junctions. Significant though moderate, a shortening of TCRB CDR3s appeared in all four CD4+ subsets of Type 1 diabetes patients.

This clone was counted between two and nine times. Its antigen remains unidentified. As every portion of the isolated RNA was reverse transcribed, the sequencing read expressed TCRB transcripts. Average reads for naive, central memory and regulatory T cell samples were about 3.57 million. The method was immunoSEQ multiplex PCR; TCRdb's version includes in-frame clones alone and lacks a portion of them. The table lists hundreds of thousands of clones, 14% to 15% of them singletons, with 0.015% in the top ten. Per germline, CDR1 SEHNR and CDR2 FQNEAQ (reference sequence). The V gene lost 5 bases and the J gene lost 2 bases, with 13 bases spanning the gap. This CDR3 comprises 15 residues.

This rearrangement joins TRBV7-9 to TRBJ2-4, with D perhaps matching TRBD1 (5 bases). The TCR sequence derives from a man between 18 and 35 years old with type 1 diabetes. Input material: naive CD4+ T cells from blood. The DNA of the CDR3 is TGTGCCAGCAGCGTGGCCAGGGTCTCCAAAAACATTCAGTACTTC. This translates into CASSVARVSKNIQYF.